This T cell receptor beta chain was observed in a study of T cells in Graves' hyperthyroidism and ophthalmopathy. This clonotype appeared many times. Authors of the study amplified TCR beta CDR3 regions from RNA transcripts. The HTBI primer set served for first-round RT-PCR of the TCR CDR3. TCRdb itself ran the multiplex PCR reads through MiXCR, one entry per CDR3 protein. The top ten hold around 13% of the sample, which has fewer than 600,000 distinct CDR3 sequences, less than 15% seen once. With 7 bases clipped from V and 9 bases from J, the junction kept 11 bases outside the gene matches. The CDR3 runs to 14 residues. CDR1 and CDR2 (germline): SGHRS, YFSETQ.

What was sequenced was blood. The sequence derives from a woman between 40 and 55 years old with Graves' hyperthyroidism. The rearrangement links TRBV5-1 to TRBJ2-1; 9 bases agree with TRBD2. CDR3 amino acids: CASHEAGGVSEQFF. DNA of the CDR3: TGCGCCAGCCACGAGGCGGGAGGGGTCAGTGAGCAGTTCTTC.